Below, 4 T cell receptor beta chains from the same sample are listed, as sequenced in a study of blood T cells in healthy people across ages. Sample-barcoded 5' priming and a J-beta primer mix drove a second PCR of roughly 6 to 12 cycles. TCRdb re-called the 5' RACE reads with MiXCR, one entry per CDR3 protein. The table lists 700,000 to 850,000 distinct CDR3 sequences, about 34% of them singletons. The sequenced material came from blood. These receptors all stem from a man between 18 and 29 years old in good health.

CDR3 nucleotides: TGTGCCAGCACCCAGGGGGGGATCCAAGAGACCCAGTACTTC. Protein sequence: CASTQGGIQETQYF. This chain uses TRBV25-1 with TRBJ2-5; D tentatively fits TRBD1 or TRBD2 (7 bases each). Germline V gene sequence: CDR1 MGHDK, CDR2 SYGVNS. V lost 7 bases to trimming and J lost 1 base, with 13 bases between them. The CDR3 consists of 14 residues.

Only a few counts were recorded for this clonotype. CDR3 nucleotides: TGTGCCAGCAGCTTGTCGCGCCATAGCAATCAGCCCCAGCATTTT. This sequence encodes CASSLSRHSNQPQHF. The chain recombines TRBV5-5 with TRBJ1-5; no reliable D call. Trimming left V 1 base short and J 0 bases short, with 8 bases between. The CDR3 extends over 15 amino acids. Germline loops: CDR1 SGHKS, CDR2 YYEKEE (reference sequence).

The CDR3 loop reads CASILPGGSDGYTF. The CDR3 DNA reads TGTGCCAGCATCCTACCGGGGGGATCGGATGGCTACACCTTC. The chain joins TRBV6-6 to TRBJ1-2; perhaps TRBD1 as D (5 bases). V was trimmed by 7 bases and J by 6 bases, leaving 18 bases between them. The CDR3 contains 14 residues. The germline gives CDR1 MNHNY, CDR2 SVGAGI (reference sequence).

This clonotype has only a few counts. The rearrangement uses TRBV3-1 and TRBJ1-2, with D uncertain. Trimming took 1 base from V and 8 from J, leaving 17 bases between them. Per the germline V gene, CDR1 is LGHDT and CDR2 is YNNKEL (reference sequence). The CDR3 consists of 15 residues. The CDR3 protein is CASSQGAGEVGGYTF. The CDR3 region has the DNA TGTGCCAGCAGCCAAGGTGCAGGAGAGGTGGGCGGCTACACCTTC.